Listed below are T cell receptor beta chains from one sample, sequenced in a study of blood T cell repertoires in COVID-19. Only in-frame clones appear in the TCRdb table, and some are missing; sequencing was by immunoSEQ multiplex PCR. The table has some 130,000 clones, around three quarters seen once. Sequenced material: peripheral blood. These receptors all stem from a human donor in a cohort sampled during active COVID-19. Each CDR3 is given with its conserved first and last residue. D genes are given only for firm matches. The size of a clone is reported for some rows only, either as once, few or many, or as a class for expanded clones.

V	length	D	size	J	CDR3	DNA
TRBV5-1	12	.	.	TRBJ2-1	CASSSGYGEQFF	TGCGCCAGCTCCTCAGGGTATGGTGAGCAGTTCTTC
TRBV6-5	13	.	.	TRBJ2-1	CASMVQLYNEQFF	TGTGCCAGCATGGTGCAACTCTACAATGAGCAGTTCTTC
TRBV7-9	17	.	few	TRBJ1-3	CASSQKGLQRPGNTIYF	TGTGCCAGCAGCCAAAAGGGGCTACAGAGGCCTGGAAACACCATATATTTT
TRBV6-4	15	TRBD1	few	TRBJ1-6	CASSEGTGENSPLHF	TGTGCCAGCAGTGAAGGGACAGGGGAGAATTCACCCCTCCACTTT
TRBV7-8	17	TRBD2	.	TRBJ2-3	CASRDLTSGGITDTQYF	TGTGCCAGCAGGGACTTGACTAGCGGGGGGATAACAGATACGCAGTATTTT
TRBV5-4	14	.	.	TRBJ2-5	CASSLEQGRETQYF	TGTGCCAGCAGCTTGGAACAGGGCAGAGAGACCCAGTACTTC
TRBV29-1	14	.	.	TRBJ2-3	CSVATGTSTDTQYF	TGCAGCGTTGCGACAGGAACTAGCACAGATACGCAGTATTTT
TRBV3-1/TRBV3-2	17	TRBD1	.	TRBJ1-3	CASSQGDRGYSGNTIYF	TGTGCCAGCAGCCAAGGCGACAGGGGCTACTCTGGAAACACCATATATTTT
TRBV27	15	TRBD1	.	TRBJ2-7	CASRWQGESSYEQYF	TGTGCCAGCAGGTGGCAGGGGGAGAGCTCCTACGAGCAGTACTTC
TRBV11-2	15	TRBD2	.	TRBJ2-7	CASSPGRGGIYEQYF	TGTGCCAGCAGCCCGGGGCGGGGGGGGATCTACGAGCAGTACTTC
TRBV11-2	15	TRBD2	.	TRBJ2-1	CASSSWERGDNEQFF	TGTGCCAGCAGCTCCTGGGAGCGGGGGGACAATGAGCAGTTCTTC
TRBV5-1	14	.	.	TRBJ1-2	CASSLALRGGGYTF	TGCGCCAGCAGCTTGGCCTTACGAGGGGGTGGCTACACCTTC
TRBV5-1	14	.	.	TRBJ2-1	CASSAIRDYNEQFF	TGCGCCAGCAGCGCGATCCGGGATTACAATGAGCAGTTCTTC
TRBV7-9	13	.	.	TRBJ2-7	CASSPRGSYEQYF	TGTGCCAGCAGCCCGAGGGGGTCCTACGAGCAGTACTTC
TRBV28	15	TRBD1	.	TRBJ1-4	CASSSHRGTDEKLFF	TGTGCCAGCAGTTCCCACAGGGGGACGGACGAAAAACTGTTTTTT
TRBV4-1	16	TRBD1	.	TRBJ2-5	CASSQDPGTGGETQYF	TGCGCCAGCAGCCAAGATCCAGGGACAGGGGGGGAGACCCAGTACTTC
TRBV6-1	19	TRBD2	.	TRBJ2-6	CASSEHLAGAFSGANVLTF	TGTGCCAGCAGTGAACACCTAGCGGGGGCCTTCTCTGGGGCCAACGTCCTGACTTTC
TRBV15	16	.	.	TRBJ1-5	CATSTQVWGVNQPQHF	TGTGCCACCAGCACCCAGGTTTGGGGAGTCAATCAGCCCCAGCATTTT
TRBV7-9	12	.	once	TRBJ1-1	CASRQTGPEAFF	TGTGCCAGCAGGCAAACAGGGCCTGAAGCTTTCTTT
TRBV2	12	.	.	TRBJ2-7	CASSGASYEQYF	TGTGCCAGCAGTGGGGCCTCCTACGAGCAGTACTTC
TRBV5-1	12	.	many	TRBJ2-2	CASRPEWGELFF	TGCGCCAGCAGGCCCGAGTGGGGGGAGCTGTTTTTT
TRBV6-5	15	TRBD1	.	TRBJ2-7	CASSYSAGQGLGQYF	TGTGCCAGCAGTTACTCGGCTGGACAGGGGCTCGGGCAGTACTTC
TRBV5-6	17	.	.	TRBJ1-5	CASSLGRRGNSNQPQHF	TGTGCCAGCAGCTTGGGCCGGCGGGGCAATAGCAATCAGCCCCAGCATTTT
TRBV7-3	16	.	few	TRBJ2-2	CASSLSGGPNTGELFF	TGTGCCAGCAGCTTAAGCGGTGGCCCGAACACCGGGGAGCTGTTTTTT
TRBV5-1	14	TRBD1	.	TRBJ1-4	CASSLGQGREKLFF	TGCGCCAGCAGCTTGGGACAGGGCCGGGAAAAACTGTTTTTT
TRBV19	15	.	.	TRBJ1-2	CASSIGSGGVEGYTF	TGTGCCAGTAGTATAGGTTCGGGGGGCGTAGAGGGCTACACCTTC
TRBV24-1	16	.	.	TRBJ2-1	CATSDAQGGTYNEQFF	TGTGCCACCAGTGATGCTCAGGGGGGAACCTACAATGAGCAGTTCTTC
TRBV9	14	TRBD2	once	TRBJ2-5	CASSGGGPKETQYF	TGTGCCAGCAGTGGCGGGGGGCCAAAAGAGACCCAGTACTTC
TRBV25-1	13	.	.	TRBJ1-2	CASSLPGNYGYTF	TGTGCCAGCAGCCTTCCAGGAAACTATGGCTACACCTTC
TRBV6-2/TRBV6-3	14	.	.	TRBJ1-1	CASSYSAGETEAFF	TGTGCCAGCAGTTACTCTGCGGGGGAAACTGAAGCTTTCTTT
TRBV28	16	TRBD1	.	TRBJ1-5	CASNQNRQGLFWPQHF	TGTGCCAGCAATCAAAACCGACAGGGACTTTTTTGGCCCCAGCATTTT
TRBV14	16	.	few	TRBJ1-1	CASSQERVGGDTEAFF	TGTGCCAGCAGCCAAGAGCGGGTCGGGGGGGACACTGAAGCTTTCTTT
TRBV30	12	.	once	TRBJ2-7	CAWRSLAHEQYF	TGTGCCTGGAGATCCCTAGCCCACGAGCAGTACTTC
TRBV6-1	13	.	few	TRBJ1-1	CASSERRGLEAFF	TGTGCCAGCAGTGAACGCAGGGGCCTTGAAGCTTTCTTT
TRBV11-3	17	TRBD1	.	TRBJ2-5	CASSLGFVATGVETQYF	TGTGCCAGCAGCTTGGGTTTTGTTGCGACAGGGGTCGAGACCCAGTACTTC
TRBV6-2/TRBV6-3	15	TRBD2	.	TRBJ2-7	CASSYGGGAYYEQYF	TGTGCCAGCAGTTACGGCGGGGGGGCCTACTACGAGCAGTACTTC
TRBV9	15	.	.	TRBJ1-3	CASSVTRGSGNTIYF	TGTGCCAGCAGCGTAACCAGGGGTTCTGGAAACACCATATATTTT
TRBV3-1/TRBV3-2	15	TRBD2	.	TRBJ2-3	CASRPGTSGTDTQYF	TGTGCCAGCAGGCCCGGGACTAGCGGCACAGATACGCAGTATTTT
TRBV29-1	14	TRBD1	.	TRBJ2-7	CSVEGHDRAYEQYF	TGCAGCGTTGAAGGCCACGACAGGGCCTACGAGCAGTACTTC
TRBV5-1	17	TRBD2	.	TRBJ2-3	CASSLAASGGSTDTQYF	TGCGCCAGCAGCTTGGCGGCTAGCGGTGGTAGCACAGATACGCAGTATTTT
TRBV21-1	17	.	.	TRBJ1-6	CASSKFYLTGERSPLHF	TGTGCCAGCAGCAAATTTTATCTGACAGGGGAACGGTCACCCCTCCACTTT
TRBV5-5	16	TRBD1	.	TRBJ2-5	CASSLTGTGSGQTQYF	TGTGCCAGCAGCTTAACCGGGACAGGGAGCGGACAGACCCAGTACTTC
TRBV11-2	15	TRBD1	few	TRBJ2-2	CASSLAGGNTGELFF	TGTGCCAGCAGCTTAGCAGGGGGGAACACCGGGGAGCTGTTTTTT
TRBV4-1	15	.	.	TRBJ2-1	CASSQEGRGGNEQFF	TGCGCCAGCAGCCAAGAAGGCAGGGGAGGGAATGAGCAGTTCTTC
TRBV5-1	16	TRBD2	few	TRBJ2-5	CASSLRSGGTWETQYF	TGCGCCAGCAGCTTGAGGAGCGGGGGAACCTGGGAGACCCAGTACTTC
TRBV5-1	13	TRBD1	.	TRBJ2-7	CASSWGQLYEQYF	TGCGCCAGCAGCTGGGGACAGCTCTACGAGCAGTACTTC
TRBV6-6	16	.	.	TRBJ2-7	CASSQPARRESYEQYF	TGTGCCAGCAGTCAACCCGCCCGGCGGGAATCCTACGAGCAGTACTTC
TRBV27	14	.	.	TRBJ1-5	CASPNGMGHQPQHF	TGTGCCAGTCCCAATGGGATGGGGCATCAGCCCCAGCATTTT
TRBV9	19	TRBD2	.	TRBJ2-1	CASSVGLAGGASSYNEQFF	TGTGCCAGCAGCGTAGGACTAGCGGGGGGGGCGAGCTCCTACAATGAGCAGTTCTTC
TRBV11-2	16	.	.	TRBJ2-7	CASSKSSLTPLYEQYF	TGTGCCAGCAGCAAGAGTTCCCTAACCCCCCTTTACGAGCAGTACTTC
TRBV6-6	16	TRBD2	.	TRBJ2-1	CASSYLGAGRYNEQFF	TGTGCCAGCAGTTACTTAGGAGCGGGGAGATACAATGAGCAGTTCTTC
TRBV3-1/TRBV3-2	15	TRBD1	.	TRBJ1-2	CASSPTRQGAGGYTF	TGTGCCAGCAGCCCTACACGACAGGGGGCGGGTGGCTACACCTTC
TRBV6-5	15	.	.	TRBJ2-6	CASKTGSSGANVLTF	TGTGCCAGCAAAACAGGGTCCTCTGGGGCCAACGTCCTGACTTTC